One sample yielded the 15 T cell receptor beta chains listed below, sequenced in a study of blood T cell repertoires in COVID-19. This table comes from immunoSEQ multiplex PCR, and its TCRdb copy is limited to in-frame clones, with some not included. This sample has 150,000 to 200,000 clones, with about 85% found just once. Sample: peripheral blood. The source of these receptors is a woman aged 80 or over in a cohort sampled during active or convalescent COVID-19.

This sequence joins TRBV14 and TRBJ2-7, with D unresolved. Trimming shortened V by 2 bases and J by 4 bases, and 9 bases separated the two germline ends. The germline gives CDR1 SGHDN, CDR2 FVKESK. This CDR3 has 13 residues. CDR3 residues: CASSQPSRYEQYF. The DNA for the CDR3 is TGTGCCAGCAGCCAACCATCGAGGTACGAGCAGTACTTC.

The chain joins TRBV7-9 to TRBJ1-4; 9 bases are shared with TRBD1. V was clipped by 1 base and J by 2 bases; unmatched bases: 2. CDR1 is SEHNR, CDR2 FQNEAQ, per germline (reference sequence). CDR3 length: 16 residues. The chain's CDR3 is CASSLGTGGTNEKLFF. Here the CDR3 DNA reads TGTGCCAGCAGCTTAGGCACAGGGGGCACTAATGAAAAACTGTTTTTT.

The J gene is TRBJ2-5, the V gene TRBV5-1, with a tentative D call TRBD1 (6 bases). The V and J ends lost 1 base and 2 bases respectively, with 27 bases between them. The CDR3 extends over 20 amino acids. Germline CDR1 and CDR2: SGHRS and YFSETQ. The chain's CDR3 is CASSLSLRTTGLAPQETQYF. CDR3 DNA sequence: TGCGCCAGCAGCTTGTCCTTGAGGACGACAGGCTTGGCTCCACAAGAGACCCAGTACTTC. The complete variable domain, with remaining parts taken from reference TRBV5-1 and TRBJ2-5, reads KAGVTQTPRYLIKTRGQQVTLSCSPISGHRSVSWYQQTPGQGLQFLFEYFSETQRNKGNFPGRFSGRQFSNSRSEMNVSTLELGDSALYLCASSLSLRTTGLAPQETQYFGPGTRLLVL.

The sample holds one count of this clone. The CDR3: CSVERTAGDEQFF. The CDR3 DNA follows: TGCAGCGTTGAGAGGACAGCTGGCGATGAGCAGTTCTTC. V usage is TRBV29-1 and J usage is TRBJ2-1; possibly TRBD1 for D (6 bases). Germline values: CDR1 SQVTM, CDR2 ANQGSEA. The CDR3 has 13 residues. The ends were cut back, 3 bases at V and 8 bases at J, with 14 bases in the middle.

The chain is built from TRBV9 and TRBJ2-3; 14 nucleotides align to TRBD2. This CDR3 region has 17 residues. The J segment lost 1 base and the V segment lost 4 bases, leaving 5 bases of the junction unmatched. The V gene's germline CDR1 is SGDLS and CDR2 YYNGEE. DNA of the CDR3: TGTGCCAGCAGCCCCGGGACTAGCGGGAGACGCACAGATACGCAGTATTTT. Protein product: CASSPGTSGRRTDTQYF.

The chain uses TRBV21-1 and TRBJ2-4; TRBD2, the table's D call, was not compared with the DNA. TRBV21-1 is shown as a pseudogene. This CDR3 has 8 amino acids. DNA for the CDR3: TGTGCCAGGTACTCACAGTACTTC. As protein: CARYSQYF.

In its sample, this clone was seen once. The V and J genes are TRBV9 and TRBJ2-1; D is perhaps TRBD2 (6 bases). The CDR3 runs 15 residues. The germline gives CDR1 SGDLS, CDR2 YYNGEE. The V end was cut by 3 bases, the J end by 2 bases, with 12 bases between. The CDR3: CASSAWGDTYNEQFF. CDR3 sequence (DNA): TGTGCCAGCAGCGCCTGGGGGGATACCTACAATGAGCAGTTCTTC. Drawing the rest from reference TRBV9 and TRBJ2-1, the complete variable domain is DSGVTQTPKHLITATGQRVTLRCSPRSGDLSVYWYQQSLDQGLQFLIQYYNGEERAKGNILERFSAQQFPDLHSELNLSSLELGDSALYFCASSAWGDTYNEQFFGPGTRLTVL.

This chain connects TRBV11-2 to TRBJ1-1; a weak D match, TRBD1 (5 bases). The germline V gene encodes CDR1 SGHAT and CDR2 FQNNGV. Trimming shortened V by 3 bases and J by 5 bases, and 13 bases separated the two germline ends. The CDR3 is made up of 14 amino acids. This chain's CDR3 is CASSLVQGRTEAFF. The CDR3 DNA reads TGTGCCAGCAGCTTGGTCCAGGGCCGTACTGAAGCTTTCTTT.

The chain links TRBV27 to TRBJ1-6; 9 nucleotides align to TRBD1. This CDR3 region has 19 residues. J was trimmed by 9 bases and V by 4 bases; bases with no gene match: 19. From germline, CDR1 is MNHEY and CDR2 SMNVEV (reference sequence). CDR3 coding DNA: TGTGCCAGCAGTTCCCCCCTCCGGGACAGGGTTGGTCGAGGTTCACCCCTCCACTTT. Protein sequence: CASSSPLRDRVGRGSPLHF.

V is TRBV18 and J is TRBJ2-7; 7 bases match TRBD2. The CDR3 contains 13 residues. The junction had 4 bases not matched to a gene; V was cut back by 2 bases and J by 6 bases. Germline assignment: CDR1 KGHSH and CDR2 LQKENI. The CDR3 sequence is CASSPRSGGEQYV. The CDR3 DNA is TGTGCCAGCTCACCAAGGTCGGGGGGCGAGCAGTACGTC.

The gene calls are TRBV19 and TRBJ1-5, with D possibly TRBD1 on 6 matching bases. Germline-derived CDR1 and CDR2 are LNHDA and SQIVND (reference sequence). V was clipped by 6 bases and J by 6 bases, with 15 bases between them. The CDR3 is 14 residues long. CDR3: CASSDGQTFQPQHF. The CDR3 DNA sequence: TGTGCCAGTAGCGACGGACAGACCTTTCAGCCCCAGCATTTT.

V is TRBV13 and J is TRBJ2-1; 9 nucleotides line up with TRBD2. Germline V CDR1 and CDR2: PRHDT, FYEKMQ (reference sequence). The V gene end was trimmed by 5 bases and the J gene end by 3 bases; junction bases not matched to a gene: 8. There are 16 residues in the CDR3. The CDR3 coding sequence is TGTGCCAGCAGCCGACTAGCGGTACAACTCTACAATGAGCAGTTCTTC. Residues: CASSRLAVQLYNEQFF.

The CDR3 DNA reads as TGTGCCAGCAGTTATGGGACAGTGGATGAAGCTTTCTTT. Translated: CASSYGTVDEAFF. The chain recombines TRBV6-6 with TRBJ1-1; 7 nucleotides align to TRBD1. Germline V gene data show CDR1 as MNHNY and CDR2 as SVGAGI (reference sequence). The CDR3 spans 13 residues. Trimming at V came to 3 bases and at J to 7 bases, leaving 5 bases not matched to a gene.

The J gene is TRBJ2-1, the V gene TRBV4-1, with TRBD2 matching 8 bases. The V segment lost 5 bases and the J segment 0 bases; nucleotides outside the gene matches: 12. This CDR3 has 18 residues. In germline, CDR1 is MGHRA, CDR2 YSYEKL. The CDR3 DNA reads TGCGCCAGCAGCAAACTGGCTAGCGGGTTTAACTCCTACAATGAGCAGTTCTTC. Its translation: CASSKLASGFNSYNEQFF.

The V and J genes are TRBV6-6 and TRBJ2-5; D remains unclear. The CDR3 has 14 amino acids. Germline V gene data show CDR1 as MNHNY and CDR2 as SVGAGI (reference sequence). The V and J ends lost 5 bases and 5 bases respectively, with 15 bases between them. CDR3 DNA: TGTGCCAGCAGTCCTCCGCGAACAGAGGAGACCCAGTACTTC. It codes for CASSPPRTEETQYF.